The source of this TCR beta chain is a study of control samples from healthy donors and cancer patients. The method was immunoSEQ multiplex PCR; TCRdb's version includes in-frame clones alone and lacks a portion of them. Of under 450,000 clones in the sample, 75% to 95% were seen once. The CDR3 totals 14 residues. Germline CDR1 is LGHNT and CDR2 is FRNRAP. The germline V and J ends were trimmed by 5 bases and 3 bases, with 13 bases remaining between them. This TCR derives from a man aged 40-49 years with head and neck cancer. The chain couples TRBV12-5 to TRBJ2-5, with D uncertain. Sample: PBMCs. For the CDR3, the DNA is TGTGCTAGTGGTCCCCGAAGTGCCGAAGAGACCCAGTACTTC. It specifies CASGPRSAEETQYF.